This T cell receptor beta chain emerged from a study of blood T cell repertoires in COVID-19. Study overall: Sources were T cells, B-cell-depleted T cells, or PBMCs; the material itself was cDNA or gDNA.

Repertoires were generated with immunoSEQ multiplex PCR, while TCRdb's copy carries only in-frame clones and drops some. This sample has about 190,000 clones, with 88% found just once. The CDR3 consists of 16 residues. V dropped 0 bases and J dropped 0 bases, with 11 bases sitting between them. Germline values: CDR1 MNHEY, CDR2 SVGAGI. The chain links TRBV6-5 to TRBJ1-2; D is unresolved. This clonotype was sampled from a human donor in a cohort sampled during active COVID-19. The sample comprised peripheral blood. The CDR3 sequence is CASSYSVTPTNYGYTF. As DNA, the CDR3 is TGTGCCAGCAGTTACTCCGTGACACCTACTAACTATGGCTACACCTTC.